This T cell receptor (beta chain) came from a study of early T cells in non-severe SARS-CoV-2 infection (dated by TCRdb to the early 2020s). Some background on the complete study: Because TCR sequencing was done on bulk RNA from unsorted whole blood, the alpha and beta chains could not be paired. General conclusions and limits of the study: Matching against VDJdb was skewed toward anti-spike CD8 responses, likely underestimated virus-specific expansions, and missed private and CD4 specificities.

There are 14 amino acids in the CDR3, from cysteine to phenylalanine inclusive. Just CDR3 DNA is preserved here, 42 bases in frame from base 1. CDR1 and CDR2 are read off the germline V gene as SGHRS and YFSETQ. Trimming removed 0 bases from V and 2 bases from J, leaving 9 bases between the germline ends. The library was generated by 5' RACE. Instrument on record: NextSeq 500. In the TCR library protocol, unique molecular identifiers were attached to individual cDNA molecules to correct for PCR bias and sequencing error. TCR alpha and beta chains were both sequenced, and the abundances of alpha and beta sequences in each sample were closely correlated with each other. The study's processing was this. Decombinator V4 was used to annotate the V gene, J gene and CDR3 of the TCR sequences. Expanded TCRs were defined as changing significantly between any two time points under a Poisson model with p below 0.0001. Abundances of TCRs were expressed as counts per million after normalisation to the total number of TCRs sequenced in each sample. TRAV1-2 paired with TRAJ12, TRAJ20 or TRAJ33 defined MAIT TCRs, while TRAV10 paired with TRAJ18 defined iNKT TCRs. VDJdb, accessed 1 November 2021, was searched for CMV, EBV and SARS-CoV-2 annotated TCRs, with TCRs annotated for multiple antigens excluded. The public sequencing data were trimmed at Q25 with fastp and processed into clonotypes with MiXCR by TCRdb, which kept only in-frame beta chains. Every CDR3 protein is listed once, alongside the most common genes and DNA of its rows. TCRdb, not the authors, supplied the V and J calls. This sample has some 85,000 distinct CDR3 sequences in its table, and around 15% of those were observed once. Around 1.5% of the sample is held by the ten biggest clonotypes.

This clonotype was observed many times. The antigen it binds to is not known. The record has no base qualities; no much larger clone is one base away. Set within a cohort of healthcare workers in London, UK, this nested case-control study involved weekly PCR testing of nasopharyngeal swabs along with blood sampling. Between 23 and 31 March 2020, the week of the UK lockdown, healthcare workers were enrolled and then followed up weekly for as long as 16 weeks. This clonotype was sampled from an adult who was a healthcare worker with PCR-confirmed SARS-CoV-2 infection or an uninfected control (not recorded which). Sequencing used whole blood. This chain is built from TRBV5-1 and TRBJ2-7; the D gene cannot be named for sure. The DNA sequence follows: TGCGCCAGCAGCTTGGAGGGCAGAACCTACGAGCAGTACTTC. Its protein product is CASSLEGRTYEQYF.